These T cell receptor beta chains were read from a single sample in a study of T cell responses to AZD1222 COVID-19 vaccine. Clones were read by immunoSEQ multiplex PCR, and TCRdb kept only the in-frame ones, dropping some. Of roughly 140,000 clones detected, about 93% appear once; the ten largest clones hold under 4%. This material consisted of peripheral blood, taken 28 days after the second AZD1222 dose. The receptors stem from an adult who received the AZD1222 COVID-19 vaccine. CDR3s include the opening cysteine and the closing phenylalanine or tryptophan. The D gene is left open where the match is weak. Not every row has a clone size; where given, it reads once, few, many or a size class.

14	NA	TRBJ2-3	NA	TRBV27	CASSLVGVTDTQYF	TGTGCCAGCAGTTTGGTGGGAGTCACAGATACGCAGTATTTT
16	NA	TRBJ1-5	TRBD1	TRBV19	CASSVQGLGSNQPQHF	TGTGCCAGTAGTGTACAGGGGCTCGGTAGCAATCAGCCCCAGCATTTT
16	few	TRBJ2-3	NA	TRBV4-1	CASSQEVWQAGDTQYF	TGCGCCAGCAGCCAAGAGGTATGGCAGGCGGGAGATACGCAGTATTTT
15	NA	TRBJ2-1	TRBD2	TRBV7-2	CASSLEGGRRVEQFF	TGTGCCAGCAGCTTAGAGGGCGGGAGACGGGTTGAGCAGTTCTTC
13	NA	TRBJ1-1	NA	TRBV7-9	CASSLEGNTEAFF	TGTGCCAGCAGCTTAGAGGGGAACACTGAAGCTTTCTTT
13	NA	TRBJ2-6	NA	TRBV6-4	CASSDSGANVLTF	TGTGCCAGCAGTGACTCTGGGGCCAACGTCCTGACTTTC
16	NA	TRBJ1-5	TRBD1	TRBV6-1	CASSEMGQRSNQPQHF	TGTGCCAGCAGTGAAATGGGACAGCGGAGCAATCAGCCCCAGCATTTT
12	NA	TRBJ1-2	TRBD1	TRBV2	CASSSGGSGYTF	TGTGCCAGCAGCTCAGGGGGCTCTGGCTACACCTTC
20	NA	TRBJ1-6	NA	TRBV14	CASSQGRIRGLSSYNSPLHF	TGTGCCAGCAGCCAAGGTCGGATTAGAGGACTTAGCTCCTATAATTCACCCCTCCACTTT
14	NA	TRBJ1-3	NA	TRBV6-5	CASSRRSSGNTIYF	TGTGCCAGCAGTCGAAGATCCTCTGGAAACACCATATATTTT
13	NA	TRBJ2-1	TRBD2	TRBV19	CATGGGVYNEQFF	TGTGCCACGGGGGGGGGAGTCTACAATGAGCAGTTCTTC
13	NA	TRBJ1-1	NA	TRBV7-9	CASSLGLGAEAFF	TGTGCCAGCAGCTTAGGGCTCGGGGCTGAAGCTTTCTTT
14	NA	TRBJ1-6	TRBD1	TRBV5-1	CASSTGTGDSPLHF	TGCGCCAGCAGCACCGGGACAGGGGATTCACCCCTCCACTTT
12	NA	TRBJ2-2	NA	TRBV12-3/TRBV12-4	CASSRLPGELFF	TGTGCCAGCAGCCGGTTGCCCGGGGAGCTGTTTTTT
15	few	TRBJ2-1	TRBD2	TRBV27	CASSSLAGRADEQFF	TGTGCCAGCAGTTCACTAGCGGGAAGGGCGGATGAGCAGTTCTTC
15	NA	TRBJ2-1	NA	TRBV7-9	CASSLARDRNNEQFF	TGTGCCAGCAGCTTAGCGCGGGACCGTAACAATGAGCAGTTCTTC
17	NA	TRBJ1-6	NA	TRBV15	CATSRDSGGSYNSPLHF	TGTGCCACCAGCAGAGACTCGGGGGGTTCCTATAATTCACCCCTCCACTTT